This TCR beta chain came from a study of cytomegalovirus exposure and HLA in healthy donors. Germline trimming cut 1 base from V and 5 bases from J; bases unmatched to any gene: 6. The CDR3 sequence is 16 residues long. The germline CDR1 and CDR2 sequences are SGHRS and YFSETQ. This clone was found a few times. Its antigen is currently unknown. The PCR made use of 60 Vbeta and 13 Jbeta primers. Repertoires were generated with immunoSEQ multiplex PCR, while TCRdb's copy carries only in-frame clones and drops some. Seen here are around 150,000 clones, around 77% observed once, and the top ten hold approximately 2.1%. Study outcomes and limitations: Earlier findings revealed that most TCR beta V segments proved productive either about 87% or about 30% of the time. Sequencing likely generated an artifact that appeared as a cluster of highly shared sequence variants. TCR beta chains associated with HLA were, in a later analysis, more clonally expanded than equally common others.

This chain connects TRBV5-1 to TRBJ2-1; TRBD2 agrees at 10 bases. The TCR sequence derives from a man between 50 and 59 years old in good health and CMV-seropositive. The sequenced material came from PBMCs. The CDR3: CASSLLAGDLNNEQFF. The CDR3, as DNA: TGCGCCAGCAGCTTGCTAGCGGGGGATTTAAACAATGAGCAGTTCTTC.